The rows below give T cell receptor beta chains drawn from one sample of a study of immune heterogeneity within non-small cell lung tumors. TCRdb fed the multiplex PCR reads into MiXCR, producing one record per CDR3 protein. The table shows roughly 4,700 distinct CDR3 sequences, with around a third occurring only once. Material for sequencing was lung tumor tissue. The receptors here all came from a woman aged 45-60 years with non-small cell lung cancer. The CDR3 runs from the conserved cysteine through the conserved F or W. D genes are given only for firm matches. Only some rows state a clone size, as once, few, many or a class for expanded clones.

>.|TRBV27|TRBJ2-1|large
TGTGCCAGCAGTTTGGGACCCCCGGGACTCACGACCAATGAGCAGTTCTTC
CASSLGPPGLTTNEQFF
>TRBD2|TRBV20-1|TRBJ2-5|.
TGCAGTGCTAGAGATGGACTAGCGGGAGGTTTCTTAGAGACCCAGTACTTC
CSARDGLAGGFLETQYF
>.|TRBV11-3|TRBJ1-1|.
TGTGCCAGCAGCTTTGGGGCTGAAGCTTTCTTT
CASSFGAEAFF
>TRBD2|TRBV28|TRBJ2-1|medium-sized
TGTGCCAGCAGTCCCACTAGCGCAACCTCGTCCTACAATGAGCAGTTCTTC
CASSPTSATSSYNEQFF
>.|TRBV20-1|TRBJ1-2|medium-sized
TGCAGTGCTAGTAAGGGGAACCGGGTCGTTGGCTACACCTTC
CSASKGNRVVGYTF
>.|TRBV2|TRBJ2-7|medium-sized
TGTGCCAGCAGCCAGAAATTCGTAAGGGGGTTTGGGATATACGAGCAGTACTTC
CASSQKFVRGFGIYEQYF
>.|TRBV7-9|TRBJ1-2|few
TGTGCCAGCAGCCCAGGGTTAGAAGGCTACACCTTC
CASSPGLEGYTF
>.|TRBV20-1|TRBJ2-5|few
TGCAGTGCTAGAGATAGCAGCGACCTCCAAGAGACCCAGTACTTC
CSARDSSDLQETQYF
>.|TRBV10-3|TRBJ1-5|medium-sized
TGTGCCATCACGGGGGGGGGCAATCAGCCCCAGCATTTT
CAITGGGNQPQHF
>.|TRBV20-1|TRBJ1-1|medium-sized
TGCAGTGCTAGAGTCGGTGGCAGCCTGAACACTGAAGCTTTCTTT
CSARVGGSLNTEAFF
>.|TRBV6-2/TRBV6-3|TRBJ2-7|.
TGTGCCAGCAGCGCTTCTTGGGGAGACAGAAGCTCCTACGGGCAGTACTTC
CASSASWGDRSSYGQYF
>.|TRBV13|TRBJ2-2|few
TGTGCCATCAGCTTCCGACAGACCGGGGAGCTGTTTTTT
CAISFRQTGELFF
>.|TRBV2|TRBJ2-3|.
TGTGCCAGCAGTGACAGTGGGACAGATACGCAGTATTTT
CASSDSGTDTQYF
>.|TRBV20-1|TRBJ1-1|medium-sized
TGCAGTGCTCACTGGGGAGGGAGGGGCGAAGCTTTCTTT
CSAHWGGRGEAFF
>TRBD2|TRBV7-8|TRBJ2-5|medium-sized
TGTGCCAGCAGTTTACTAGCGAGAGGCGCCCAAGAGACCCAGTACTTC
CASSLLARGAQETQYF
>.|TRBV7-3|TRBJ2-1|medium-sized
TGTGCCAGCAGCCCCAACTACCGCTCCTACAATGAGCAGTTCTTC
CASSPNYRSYNEQFF
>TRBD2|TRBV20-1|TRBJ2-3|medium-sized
TGCAGTGCTAGGACTAGCGGGGGTCGCGGGGATACGCAGTATTTT
CSARTSGGRGDTQYF
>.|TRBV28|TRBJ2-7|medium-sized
TGTGCCAGCAGTTTAAGCTCGGGACTTTACGAGCAGTACTTC
CASSLSSGLYEQYF
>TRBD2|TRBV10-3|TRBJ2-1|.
TGTGCCACCGGGACTAGCGGGAACGATGAGCAGTTCTTC
CATGTSGNDEQFF
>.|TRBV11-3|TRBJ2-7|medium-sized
TGTGCCAGCAGCTTAGAGGGCTACGAGCAGTACTTC
CASSLEGYEQYF
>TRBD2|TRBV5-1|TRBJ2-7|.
TGCGCCAGCAGCTTGGCCGAAGCGGGAGGGCCACGGTACGAGCAGTACTTC
CASSLAEAGGPRYEQYF
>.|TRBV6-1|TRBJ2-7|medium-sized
TGTGCCAGCAGTGCACAGACAAACTACGAGCAGTACTTC
CASSAQTNYEQYF
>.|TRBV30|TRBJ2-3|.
TGTGCCTGGAGTGTGGGAGGGGGGGCAACAGATACGCAGTATTTT
CAWSVGGGATDTQYF
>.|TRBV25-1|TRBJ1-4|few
TGTGCCAGCAGTGAATATAGAGGGGGGAATGAAAAACTGTTTTTT
CASSEYRGGNEKLFF
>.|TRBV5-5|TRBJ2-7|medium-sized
TGTGCCAGCAGCTTGATCCCTCAAGCTTACGAGCAGTACTTC
CASSLIPQAYEQYF
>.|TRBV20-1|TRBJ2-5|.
TGCAGTGCTAGAGATATCAGCGACCTCCAAGAGACCCAGTACTTC
CSARDISDLQETQYF
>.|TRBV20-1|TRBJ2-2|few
TGCAGTGCTAGAAGGGGGAGGGCCTCGACCGGGGAGCTGTTTTTT
CSARRGRASTGELFF
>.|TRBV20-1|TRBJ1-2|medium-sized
TGCAGTGCTAGAGGAGACTATGGCTACACCTTC
CSARGDYGYTF
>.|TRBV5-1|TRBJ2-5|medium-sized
TGCGCCAGCAGCAACCTTGTGGGGGGCCAAGAGACCCAGTACTTC
CASSNLVGGQETQYF
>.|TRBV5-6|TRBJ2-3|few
TGTGCCAGCAGCTTAATCGACTTTTACACAGATACGCAGTATTTT
CASSLIDFYTDTQYF
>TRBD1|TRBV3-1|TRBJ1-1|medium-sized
TGTGCCAGCAGCCTACAGGGGGCTACTTTGAACACTGAAGCTTTCTTT
CASSLQGATLNTEAFF
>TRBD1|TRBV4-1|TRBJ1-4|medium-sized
TGCGCCAGCCAGGAAGGGGGCTTCGGAAATGAAAAACTGTTTTTT
CASQEGGFGNEKLFF
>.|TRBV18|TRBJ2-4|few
TGTGCCAGCTCACCATTCGGGACAAGGGCGGGTAACATTCAGTACTTC
CASSPFGTRAGNIQYF